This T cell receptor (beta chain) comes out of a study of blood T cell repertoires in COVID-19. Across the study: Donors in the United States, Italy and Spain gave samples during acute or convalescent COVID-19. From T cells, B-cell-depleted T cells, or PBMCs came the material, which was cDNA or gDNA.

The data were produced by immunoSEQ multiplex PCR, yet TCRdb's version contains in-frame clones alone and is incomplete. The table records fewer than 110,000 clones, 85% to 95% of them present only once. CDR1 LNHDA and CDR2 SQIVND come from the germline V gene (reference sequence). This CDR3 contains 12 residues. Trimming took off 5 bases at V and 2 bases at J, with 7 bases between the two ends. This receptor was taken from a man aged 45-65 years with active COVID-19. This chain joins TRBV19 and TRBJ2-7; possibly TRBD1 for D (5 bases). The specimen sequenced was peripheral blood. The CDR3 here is CASSPGTYEQYF. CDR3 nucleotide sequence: TGTGCCAGTAGTCCAGGGACCTACGAGCAGTACTTC.